The entry that follows covers one T cell receptor (beta chain) sequence. Antigen unknown. The CDR3 totals 14 residues. Germline CDR1 is SGHTA and CDR2 is FQGNSA. Trimming pared 1 base from V and 3 bases from J, leaving 9 bases between. The data were taken from a study of siplizumab effects on memory and regulatory T cells. The study's findings and limits: Confirmatory evidence of suppressive function in proliferating siplizumab-culture Tregs was not obtained. Both greater diversity than memory cells and a major contribution to the alloresponse seemed to characterize naive T cells.

Approximately 100,000 TCR templates per sample were sequenced. Some clones are missing from TCRdb's copy, which holds only in-frame ones; the method was immunoSEQ multiplex PCR. This sample yields over 85,000 clones, of which roughly 96% are seen a single time; 0.025% to 0.035% belongs to the top ten. The TCR comes from a human donor in good health. What was sequenced was naive CD4+ T cells sorted from blood. The rearrangement uses TRBV7-2 and TRBJ1-2, with D tentatively TRBD1 (5 bases). This CDR3 is CASSLGGYDYGYTF. The CDR3, as DNA: TGTGCCAGCAGCTTAGGGGGGTACGACTATGGCTACACCTTC.